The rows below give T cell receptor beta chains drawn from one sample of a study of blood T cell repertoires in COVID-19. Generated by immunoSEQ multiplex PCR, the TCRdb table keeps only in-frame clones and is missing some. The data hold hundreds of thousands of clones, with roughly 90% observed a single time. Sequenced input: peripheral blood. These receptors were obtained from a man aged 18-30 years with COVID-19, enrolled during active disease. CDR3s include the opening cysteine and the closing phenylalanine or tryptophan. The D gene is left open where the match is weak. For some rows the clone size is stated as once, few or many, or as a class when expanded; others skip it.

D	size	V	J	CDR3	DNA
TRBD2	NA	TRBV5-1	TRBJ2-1	CASSTSGSSANEQFF	TGCGCCAGCAGTACTAGCGGGAGTTCGGCCAATGAGCAGTTCTTC
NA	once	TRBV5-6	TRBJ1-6	CASSLAVGARNSPLHF	TGTGCCAGCAGCTTGGCCGTAGGGGCTCGTAATTCACCCCTCCACTTT
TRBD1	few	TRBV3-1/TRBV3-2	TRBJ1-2	CASNTGEDGYTF	TGTGCCAGCAACACAGGGGAGGATGGCTACACCTTC
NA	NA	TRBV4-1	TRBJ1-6	CASSLGMGLDSPLHF	TGCGCCAGCAGCCTCGGGATGGGACTGGATTCACCCCTCCACTTT
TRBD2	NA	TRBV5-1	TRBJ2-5	CASSDTSGEETQYF	TGCGCCAGCAGCGACACTAGCGGAGAAGAGACCCAGTACTTC
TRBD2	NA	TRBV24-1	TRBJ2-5	CATSDLGSGGAGETQYF	TGTGCCACCAGTGATTTGGGTAGCGGGGGGGCCGGGGAGACCCAGTACTTC
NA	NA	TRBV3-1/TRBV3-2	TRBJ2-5	CASSRRKLFQETQYF	TGTGCCAGCAGTCGACGGAAACTATTCCAAGAGACCCAGTACTTC
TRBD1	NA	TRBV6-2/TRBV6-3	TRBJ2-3	CASSSFPTGGGTDTQYF	TGTGCCAGCAGTTCCTTCCCCACAGGGGGCGGCACAGATACGCAGTATTTT
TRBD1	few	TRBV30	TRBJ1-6	CAWQLDRGGAPLHF	TGTGCCTGGCAACTGGACAGGGGGGGAGCACCCCTCCACTTT
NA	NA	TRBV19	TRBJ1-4	CASSLVIGAREKLFF	TGTGCCAGTAGCCTAGTTATAGGGGCGAGAGAAAAACTGTTTTTT